Each of the 2 T cell receptor beta chains below was sequenced from the same sample in a study of cytomegalovirus exposure and HLA in healthy donors. It was with 60 Vbeta and 13 Jbeta primers that the PCR ran. Using immunoSEQ multiplex PCR, the repertoire was profiled, and TCRdb retains in-frame clones only, with some absent. The data contain over 200,000 clones, approximately 90% of them singletons. The source material was PBMCs. The receptor source for this set is a woman aged 18-30 years in good health and CMV-seronegative.

The rearrangement links TRBV28 to TRBJ1-1; the D gene is possibly TRBD1 (5 bases). Trimming cost V 6 bases and J 5 bases, with 7 bases left between them. Looked up from germline, CDR1 is MDHEN and CDR2 is SYDVKM. The CDR3 contains 11 residues. CDR3 amino acids: CASRGHTEAFF. CDR3 DNA: TGTGCCAGCAGGGGGCATACTGAAGCTTTCTTT. Looking up the rest from reference TRBV28 and TRBJ1-1 gives the full variable domain: DVKVTQSSRYLVKRTGEKVFLECVQDMDHENMFWYRQDPGLGLRLIYFSYDVKMKEKGDIPEGYSVSREKKERFSLILESASTNQTSMYLCASRGHTEAFFGQGTRLTVV.

The rearrangement uses TRBV4-1 and TRBJ2-5; D perhaps matches TRBD2 (6 bases). The CDR3 is made up of 13 amino acids. Trimming shortened V by 4 bases and J by 5 bases, and 11 bases separated the two germline ends. Germline values: CDR1 MGHRA, CDR2 YSYEKL. CDR3 bases: TGCGCCAGCAGCCCGGGACTCGATGAGACCCAGTACTTC. It yields the protein CASSPGLDETQYF.